The 11 T cell receptor beta chains in this list originate from one sample, sequenced in a study of blood T cell repertoires in COVID-19. Generated by immunoSEQ multiplex PCR, the TCRdb table keeps only in-frame clones and is missing some. This sample has 200,000 to 250,000 clones, with approximately 90% found just once. The sequenced sample consisted of peripheral blood. The receptors derive from a man aged 25 to 40 with COVID-19, enrolled during active disease.

This clone appeared a single time. The genes are TRBV10-3 and TRBJ1-3; a possible D gene is TRBD1 (6 bases). The CDR3 consists of 16 residues. Germline loops: CDR1 ENHRY, CDR2 SYGVKD. Trimming removed 0 bases from V and 2 bases from J, with 11 bases in between. The CDR3 is CAISESRGGPGNTIYF. In DNA form, the CDR3 reads TGTGCCATCAGTGAGTCAAGGGGGGGACCTGGAAACACCATATATTTT.

The V gene is TRBV19, the J gene TRBJ1-2, with 7 bases matching TRBD1. The CDR3 totals 16 residues. The J segment lost 1 base and the V segment lost 4 bases, leaving 9 bases of the junction unmatched. Germline CDR1 reads LNHDA; CDR2 reads SQIVND (reference sequence). The CDR3 sequence: CASSTPEGQLNYGYTF. DNA for the CDR3: TGTGCCAGTAGTACGCCCGAGGGACAGCTTAACTATGGCTACACCTTC.

The rearrangement joins TRBV28 to TRBJ2-7; D not certain. This CDR3 region has 12 residues. Germline-derived CDR1 and CDR2 are MDHEN and SYDVKM. The ends were cut back, 1 base at V and 9 bases at J, with 10 bases in the middle. The CDR3 DNA follows: TGTGCCAGCAGTTTATCTGGGCGATGGCAGTACTTC. Translating gives CASSLSGRWQYF.

The gene calls are TRBV7-9 and TRBJ2-1; TRBD1 matches at 7 bases. Looked up from germline, CDR1 is SEHNR and CDR2 is FQNEAQ (reference sequence). The J segment lost 1 base and the V segment lost 4 bases, leaving 7 bases of the junction unmatched. The CDR3 length is 16 residues. The CDR3 spells CASSSITGVSYNEQFF. CDR3 DNA sequence: TGTGCCAGCAGCTCGATCACAGGGGTTTCCTACAATGAGCAGTTCTTC.

J is TRBJ2-1 and V is TRBV11-2, with 11 bases identical to TRBD2. There are 16 residues in the CDR3. V was pared by 7 bases and J by 7 bases, with 12 bases of the junction left unmatched. Germline V gene data show CDR1 as SGHAT and CDR2 as FQNNGV. The CDR3 DNA reads as TGTGCCAGCATCGATTTAGCGGGAGGGTTTGATAATGAGCAGTTCTTC. Protein product: CASIDLAGGFDNEQFF.

The chain combines TRBV7-2 with TRBJ1-1; D remains unclear. This CDR3 has 14 amino acids. The germline gives CDR1 SGHTA, CDR2 FQGNSA. Trimming stripped 1 base from V and 7 bases from J, with 13 bases between. The DNA of the CDR3 is TGTGCCAGCAGCTTAGGAGTGTCAGGAAGTGAAGCTTTCTTT. Encoded protein: CASSLGVSGSEAFF.

This chain uses TRBV5-4 with TRBJ1-5; 7 bases are a match to TRBD1. J gave up 3 bases and V 4 bases, and 4 bases lay outside the gene matches. Germline V gene sequence: CDR1 SGHNT, CDR2 YYREEE (reference sequence). The CDR3 has 14 amino acids. The CDR3: CASSLDRNNQPQHF. The CDR3 nucleotides are TGTGCCAGCAGCCTGGACAGGAACAATCAGCCCCAGCATTTT.

The chain joins TRBV18 to TRBJ2-7; D is perhaps TRBD1 (5 bases). In germline, CDR1 is KGHSH, CDR2 LQKENI. CDR3 size: 16 residues. V shed 2 bases and J shed 0 bases, with 14 bases lying between them. CDR3 protein: CASSPGISGNSYEQYF. The DNA of the CDR3 is TGTGCCAGCTCACCAGGTATTTCAGGGAACTCCTACGAGCAGTACTTC.

The chain uses TRBV13 and TRBJ1-6; TRBD1 might be the D (5 bases). The germline gives CDR1 PRHDT, CDR2 FYEKMQ (reference sequence). The ends were cut back, 2 bases at V and 8 bases at J, with 16 bases in the middle. This CDR3 has 16 amino acids. CDR3: CASSLRFQGRYSPLHF. The CDR3 bases are TGTGCCAGCAGCTTAAGGTTTCAGGGCCGTTATTCACCCCTCCACTTT.

The rearrangement joins TRBV9 to TRBJ2-1; 10 bases are shared with TRBD2. V was pared by 1 base and J by 0 bases, with 1 base of the junction left unmatched. There are 16 residues in the CDR3. Germline lookup yields CDR1 SGDLS and CDR2 YYNGEE. The CDR3 here is CASSVSGGASYNEQFF. CDR3 in DNA: TGTGCCAGCAGCGTAAGCGGGGGGGCCTCCTACAATGAGCAGTTCTTC.

The chain recombines TRBV4-3 with TRBJ1-1; 8 bases are a match to TRBD1. This CDR3 has 14 residues. The germline V gene has CDR1 LGHNA and CDR2 YSLEER. V was pared by 4 bases and J by 3 bases, with 4 bases of the junction left unmatched. DNA for the CDR3: TGCGCCAGCAGCCTCTTGGGACAGGACACTGAAGCTTTCTTT. Translating it yields CASSLLGQDTEAFF.